Below are 10 T cell receptor beta chains sequenced from a single sample in a study of T-cell memory formation after mild COVID-19. TCRdb reanalysed the 5' RACE reads using MiXCR and keeps one entry per CDR3 protein. Of more than 350,000 distinct CDR3 sequences listed, under 25% were seen once; the top ten hold around 12%. Sequenced sample: PBMCs or a T cell subset sorted from them (not recorded which). Receptors were obtained from an adult woman who had mild COVID-19 (a few samples of this study predate the infection). Cell type and time point are not known.

The chain has TRBV5-5 and TRBJ2-1, with D hard to call. V shed 0 bases and J shed 8 bases, with 9 bases lying between them. The CDR3 contains 13 residues. The germline V gene encodes CDR1 SGHKS and CDR2 YYEKEE (reference sequence). The CDR3 DNA follows: TGTGCCAGCAGCTTGGCGATAGTCGATGAGCAGTTCTTC. Amino acid sequence: CASSLAIVDEQFF.

This chain connects TRBV7-2 to TRBJ2-1; 10 bases fit TRBD1. V lost 3 bases to trimming and J lost 4 bases; unmatched junction nucleotides: 3. In germline, CDR1 is SGHTA, CDR2 FQGNSA. The CDR3 sequence is 15 residues long. The CDR3 DNA sequence: TGTGCCAGCAGCTTCGACAGGGGGCAGTACAATGAGCAGTTCTTC. Protein: CASSFDRGQYNEQFF. Full variable domain (outside the CDR3, taken from reference TRBV7-2 and TRBJ2-1): GAGVSQSPSNKVTEKGKDVELRCDPISGHTALYWYRQSLGQGLEFLIYFQGNSAPDKSGLPSDRFSAERTGGSVSTLTIQRTQQEDSAVYLCASSFDRGQYNEQFFGPGTRLTVL.

The chain has TRBV5-8 and TRBJ1-5; TRBD1 matches 10 bases. Germline V gene lookup returns CDR1 SGHTS and CDR2 YDEGEE. The V and J ends lost 4 bases and 9 bases, in that order; junction bases with no gene match: 13. There are 16 residues in the CDR3. The CDR3, as DNA: TGTGCCAGCAGCACCACCTCGACAGGGGGCTCGACGCCCCAGCATTTT. Its protein is CASSTTSTGGSTPQHF.

This clonotype was seen more than once but under ten times. J is TRBJ2-6 and V is TRBV5-1; D gene uncertain. Trimming shortened V by 0 bases and J by 1 base, and 8 bases separated the two germline ends. In germline, CDR1 is SGHRS, CDR2 YFSETQ. The CDR3 consists of 16 residues. The CDR3 region has the DNA TGCGCCAGCAGCTTGGTTGTATTTTCTGGGGCCAACGTCCTGACTTTC. It is translated as CASSLVVFSGANVLTF.

To note about this clonotype: The germline gene is not matched at one end of the junction; a read error may be the cause. The chain carries TRBV29-1 and TRBJ2-5; 10 nucleotides agree with TRBD1. Germline V gene sequence: CDR1 SQVTM, CDR2 ANQGSEA. The CDR3 has 17 residues. The CDR3 spells CIVESGSRTGGQETQYF. The DNA of the CDR3 is TGCATCGTTGAAAGCGGGTCCCGGACAGGGGGCCAAGAGACCCAGTACTTC.

This chain's CDR3 is CASSIRAGPERGYGYTF. The CDR3 DNA sequence: TGTGCCAGTAGTATACGGGCTGGCCCTGAAAGAGGGTATGGCTACACCTTC. The chain combines TRBV19 with TRBJ1-2, with D unclear. V was pared by 2 bases and J by 5 bases, with 21 bases between. The CDR3 length is 17 residues. CDR1 LNHDA and CDR2 SQIVND come from the germline V gene (reference sequence).

In its sample, this clonotype was seen a few times. This chain connects TRBV30 to TRBJ2-1; 13 bases agree with TRBD2. Germline V lookup: CDR1 GTSNPN, CDR2 SVGIG (reference sequence). This CDR3 contains 15 residues. The J segment lost 10 bases and the V segment lost 1 base, leaving 7 bases of the junction unmatched. The CDR3 DNA reads as TGTGCCTGGAGTGAAACTAGCGGGGGGGCTGGGGAGCAGTTCTTC. This encodes CAWSETSGGAGEQFF.

This clonotype was seen a few times. The V gene is TRBV6-4, the J gene TRBJ2-1; perhaps TRBD2 as D (7 bases). Germline CDR1 is MRHNA and CDR2 is SNTAGT. Trimming left V 2 bases short and J 9 bases short, with 11 bases between. The CDR3 totals 13 residues. The CDR3 DNA sequence: TGTGCCAGCAGTGACGGGGGGGCAGGTGAGCAGTTCTTC. This translates into CASSDGGAGEQFF.

This clonotype was picked up a small number of times. The chain employs TRBV5-1 and TRBJ2-5; D tentatively reads TRBD1 or TRBD2 (6 bases each). In germline, CDR1 is SGHRS, CDR2 YFSETQ. This CDR3 spans 15 amino acids. V was shortened by 3 bases and J by 5 bases, with 17 bases between the two germline ends. In nucleotides, the CDR3 is TGCGCCAGCAGCTCCCTCGGGGGCGGGGAGGAGACCCAGTACTTC. Translating gives CASSSLGGGEETQYF.

In this sample, this clonotype turned up a few times. J is TRBJ1-3 and V is TRBV5-1, with 9 nucleotides matching TRBD1. Germline lookup yields CDR1 SGHRS and CDR2 YFSETQ. After removal of 2 bases from V and 1 base from J, the junction contained 7 bases not matched to a gene. This CDR3 region has 17 residues. The CDR3: CASSLSTGGNSGNTIYF. In DNA form, the CDR3 reads TGCGCCAGCAGCTTATCGACAGGGGGAAATTCTGGAAACACCATATATTTT. Full variable domain (outside the CDR3, taken from reference TRBV5-1 and TRBJ1-3): KAGVTQTPRYLIKTRGQQVTLSCSPISGHRSVSWYQQTPGQGLQFLFEYFSETQRNKGNFPGRFSGRQFSNSRSEMNVSTLELGDSALYLCASSLSTGGNSGNTIYFGEGSWLTVV.